This T cell receptor (beta chain) was sequenced for a study of vaccination and CD4 T cells after COVID-19. CDR3 length: 14 residues. V lost 4 bases, J lost 0 bases, and 1 base stayed unmatched. Germline lookup yields CDR1 SGHTA and CDR2 FQGNSA. Treatment given: roughly 10-day PBMC culture with coronavirus spike peptide pools or control peptides (ViraFEST assay). Prior to the COVID-19 pandemic (2011-2018), the unexposed donor's CD4+ T cells were collected. Remarks on this clonotype: The antigen remains undetermined.

Cultured CD4+ T cells had their DNA profiled by the Oncomine TCR Beta short-read assay. MiXCR was run by TCRdb on the PCR reads, yielding one entry per CDR3 protein. This sample has around 2,000 distinct CDR3 sequences, with roughly 50% found just once. Source material: CD4+ T cells from blood, cultured in vitro. The receptor comes from a human donor in good health. The chain uses TRBV7-2 and TRBJ2-3, with 7 bases matching TRBD1. For the CDR3, the DNA is TGTGCCAGCAGCTCGGGACAGAGCACAGATACGCAGTATTTT. Its translation is CASSSGQSTDTQYF.